The clone carrying this T cell receptor beta chain was found many times. Antigen unknown. TCRdb reanalysed the 5' RACE reads using MiXCR and keeps one entry per CDR3 protein. Altogether about 110,000 distinct CDR3 sequences are present, under 9% being singletons, with the ten largest covering 25%. These data belong to a study of T cells after yellow fever vaccination. On the study more broadly: For low cell numbers, libraries were made with SMART-Seq v4 Ultra Low Input. General study results and limits: The secondary response was weaker, and its peak arrived faster, on day 5 versus 15.

Germline lookup yields CDR1 SGHRS and CDR2 YFSETQ. V lost 4 bases, J lost 5 bases, and 9 bases stayed unmatched. This CDR3 is 16 amino acids long. The sample was CD8+ T cells sorted from PBMCs, taken 45 days after the yellow fever booster vaccination. The chain uses TRBV5-1 and TRBJ2-3, with TRBD1 matching 11 bases. The clonotype originates from a man in his thirties or forties who received the YFV17D yellow fever vaccine. This chain's CDR3 is CASSTWTGGVIDTQYF. The DNA of the CDR3 is TGCGCCAGCAGCACCTGGACAGGGGGCGTTATAGATACGCAGTATTTT.